One sample yielded the 19 T cell receptor beta chains listed below, sequenced in a study of T-cell reconstitution after alpha-beta-depleted transplantation in children. Unique molecular identifiers tagged the TCRbeta library. MiXCR, applied by TCRdb to the PCR reads, yields one record per CDR3 protein. Of over 550,000 distinct CDR3 sequences listed, under 12% are singletons. The starting material was PBMCs from the stem cell graft donor, obtained from the stem cell graft. Receptors originate from a human donor who donated a stem cell graft to a child with acute myeloid leukemia.

There are many counts of this clonotype. This chain connects TRBV20-1 to TRBJ1-5, with D maybe TRBD1 (6 bases). The germline V gene has CDR1 DFQATT and CDR2 SNEGSKA (reference sequence). V was shortened by 2 bases and J by 4 bases, with 15 bases between the two germline ends. The CDR3 contains 15 residues. For the CDR3, the DNA is TGCAGTGCTAGACCCCGGGGGGGCGGAAATCAGCCCCAGCATTTT. Its translation is CSARPRGGGNQPQHF.

This clonotype was counted between two and nine times. The V and J genes are TRBV20-1 and TRBJ2-7; 8 bases align to TRBD2. The V segment lost 2 bases and the J segment 4 bases; nucleotides outside the gene matches: 13. The germline CDR1 and CDR2 sequences are DFQATT and SNEGSKA (reference sequence). The CDR3 runs 16 residues. The CDR3 protein is CSARNNLAGVLYEQYF. The DNA for the CDR3 is TGCAGTGCTAGAAACAATCTAGCGGGTGTACTTTACGAGCAGTACTTC.

The chain is built from TRBV20-1 and TRBJ2-5; D assignment may be TRBD1 or TRBD2 (5 bases each). This CDR3 contains 12 residues. Deletions cut 7 bases from V and 4 bases from J, with 13 bases between. Germline assignment: CDR1 DFQATT and CDR2 SNEGSKA (reference sequence). The CDR3 DNA reads as TGCAGTGTAAGAGGGGTCGTAGAGACCCAGTACTTC. Its protein product is CSVRGVVETQYF.

The rearrangement uses TRBV28 and TRBJ1-2; D is unclear. The CDR3 runs 13 residues. Germline V gives CDR1 MDHEN, CDR2 SYDVKM. Trimming shortened V by 6 bases and J by 4 bases, and 12 bases separated the two germline ends. The CDR3 DNA sequence: TGTGCCAGCAGCCCCAGCGCGGGCTATGGCTACACCTTC. Protein: CASSPSAGYGYTF.

This clonotype was detected many times. J is TRBJ1-5 and V is TRBV20-1; 8 nucleotides align to TRBD1. From germline, CDR1 is DFQATT and CDR2 SNEGSKA (reference sequence). The CDR3 is made up of 14 amino acids. Trimming at V came to 6 bases and at J to 3 bases, leaving 7 bases not matched to a gene. For the CDR3, the DNA is TGCAGTGCCATTATACAGGGGGACAATCAGCCCCAGCATTTT. Protein sequence: CSAIIQGDNQPQHF.

This clonotype occurred a few times. V is TRBV3-1 and J is TRBJ1-5, with 7 bases identical to TRBD1. In germline, CDR1 is LGHDT, CDR2 YNNKEL (reference sequence). V was pared by 6 bases and J by 5 bases, with 7 bases of the junction left unmatched. The length of the CDR3 is 14 residues. The CDR3 here is CASSRTGAHQPQHF. CDR3 bases: TGTGCCAGCAGTCGCACAGGGGCCCATCAGCCCCAGCATTTT.

This clonotype was picked up many times. CDR3 protein: CASSFGSNTGELFF. The CDR3, as DNA: TGTGCCAGCAGCTTCGGCTCGAACACCGGGGAGCTGTTTTTT. This chain connects TRBV7-2 to TRBJ2-2; D not certain. The V and J ends lost 3 bases and 0 bases respectively, with 5 bases between them. Germline V gene data show CDR1 as SGHTA and CDR2 as FQGNSA. The CDR3 contains 14 residues.

This clonotype was counted between two and nine times. The gene calls are TRBV7-2 and TRBJ2-4; 8 nucleotides agree with TRBD2. The trim removed 1 base at V and 5 bases at J, leaving 7 bases unmatched. The germline V gene has CDR1 SGHTA and CDR2 FQGNSA. This CDR3 has 16 amino acids. CDR3 sequence reads: CASSLEPGRDENIQYF. CDR3 nucleotides: TGTGCCAGCAGCTTAGAGCCCGGGAGGGATGAAAACATTCAGTACTTC.

This clonotype was detected many times. V is TRBV9 and J is TRBJ1-3; no reliable D call. The CDR3 length is 16 residues. Trimming left V 0 bases short and J 2 bases short, with 12 bases between. Looked up from germline, CDR1 is SGDLS and CDR2 is YYNGEE. CDR3 nucleotide sequence: TGTGCCAGCAGCGTAGCCCCGGGGTCTCCTGGAAACACCATATATTTT. Protein product: CASSVAPGSPGNTIYF.

This clonotype was counted a few times. The chain links TRBV27 to TRBJ2-7; 8 bases match TRBD2. The ends lost 4 bases at V and 5 bases at J; junction bases unmatched: 10. Germline CDR1 MNHEY, CDR2 SMNVEV (reference sequence). The CDR3 covers 15 residues. CDR3 nucleotide sequence: TGTGCCAGCAGTTCTCCGGGGACCGGGAGGGACGAGCAGTACTTC. Encoded protein: CASSSPGTGRDEQYF.

The chain employs TRBV5-1 and TRBJ2-1; TRBD1 might be the D (5 bases). Germline V CDR1 and CDR2: SGHRS, YFSETQ. Trimming shortened V by 5 bases and J by 4 bases, and 10 bases separated the two germline ends. The CDR3 is 13 amino acids. The CDR3 is CASRTTEYNEQFF. The CDR3 region has the DNA TGCGCCAGCAGGACGACAGAATACAATGAGCAGTTCTTC. Using reference TRBV5-1 and TRBJ2-1 for the parts outside the CDR3, the full variable domain is KAGVTQTPRYLIKTRGQQVTLSCSPISGHRSVSWYQQTPGQGLQFLFEYFSETQRNKGNFPGRFSGRQFSNSRSEMNVSTLELGDSALYLCASRTTEYNEQFFGPGTRLTVL.

This clonotype was found a few times. The chain joins TRBV4-2 to TRBJ1-2; tentatively, D is TRBD1 (6 bases). Trimming shortened V by 2 bases and J by 3 bases, and 19 bases separated the two germline ends. Per the germline V gene, CDR1 is LGHNA and CDR2 is YNFKEQ. The CDR3 is 17 residues long. This CDR3 reads CASSQQPTGHSDYGYTF. DNA for the CDR3: TGTGCCAGCAGCCAACAACCCACGGGACACAGTGACTATGGCTACACCTTC.

This clonotype was counted between two and nine times. The rearrangement uses TRBV7-2 and TRBJ1-3; D gene uncertain. Germline V gene lookup returns CDR1 SGHTA and CDR2 FQGNSA. Deletions cut 2 bases from V and 4 bases from J, with 21 bases between. The CDR3 is 18 residues long. CDR3 amino acids: CASSLKPPRGMEGNTIYF. The CDR3 nucleotides are TGTGCCAGCAGCTTAAAACCCCCTCGCGGGATGGAAGGAAACACCATATATTTT.

This chain joins TRBV7-2 and TRBJ2-1; D is unresolved. V dropped 5 bases and J dropped 6 bases, with 14 bases sitting between them. The germline CDR1 and CDR2 sequences are SGHTA and FQGNSA. There are 14 residues in the CDR3. The CDR3 DNA reads TGTGCCAGCAGCACCGCCCCACGGCGCAATGAGCAGTTCTTC. It yields the protein CASSTAPRRNEQFF.

This clonotype was seen more than once but under ten times. Written as DNA, the CDR3 is TGCAGTGCTATCCCCAGACTAGCGGGATTAAATGAGCAGTTCTTC. Its translation: CSAIPRLAGLNEQFF. The rearrangement joins TRBV20-1 to TRBJ2-1; 11 bases match TRBD2. The V gene's germline CDR1 is DFQATT and CDR2 SNEGSKA (reference sequence). The CDR3 is 15 amino acids. V shed 4 bases and J 7 bases; nucleotides not matched to a gene: 9.

This clonotype was observed at least ten times. The gene calls are TRBV18 and TRBJ1-3; D gene uncertain. This CDR3 has 16 amino acids. V gave up 5 bases and J gave up 0 bases, with 14 bases separating them. In germline, CDR1 is KGHSH, CDR2 LQKENI. CDR3 residues: CASSASGQLSGNTIYF. The CDR3 nucleotides read TGTGCCAGCTCAGCAAGCGGGCAGCTCTCTGGAAACACCATATATTTT. The whole variable domain, filled in from reference TRBV18 and TRBJ1-3, reads NAGVMQNPRHLVRRRGQEARLRCSPMKGHSHVYWYRQLPEEGLKFMVYLQKENIIDESGMPKERFSAEFPKEGPSILRIQQVVRGDSAAYFCASSASGQLSGNTIYFGEGSWLTVV.

In this sample, this clonotype turned up a few times. The V and J genes are TRBV20-1 and TRBJ2-5; D remains ambiguous. With 3 bases removed from V and 5 bases from J, the gap between germline ends came to 7 bases. This CDR3 comprises 11 residues. Germline loops: CDR1 DFQATT, CDR2 SNEGSKA (reference sequence). CDR3 DNA sequence: TGCAGTGCTAGCTTCGGGGAGACCCAGTACTTC. Residues: CSASFGETQYF.

CDR3 sequence: CASTTGNTIYF. DNA of the CDR3: TGTGCCAGCACCACGGGAAACACCATATATTTT. V gene TRBV12-3 or TRBV12-4 combines with J gene TRBJ1-3; D is ambiguous. Trimming took off 7 bases at V and 4 bases at J, with 5 bases between the two ends. There are 11 residues in the CDR3.

This chain joins TRBV20-1 and TRBJ1-6; no clear D. V was pared by 0 bases and J by 10 bases, with 13 bases between. Germline V lookup: CDR1 DFQATT, CDR2 SNEGSKA (reference sequence). The length of the CDR3 is 14 residues. The CDR3 protein is CSARDLGVVSPLHF. Written as DNA, the CDR3 is TGCAGTGCTAGAGACCTTGGGGTGGTCTCACCCCTCCACTTT.